This is a list of T cell receptor beta chains from one sample in a study of CD8 T cells in ankylosing spondylitis. Using its own MiXCR run on the 5' RACE reads, TCRdb lists one record per CDR3 protein. This table holds some 95,000 distinct CDR3 sequences, roughly 9.6% found once. The material sequenced was blood, either unsorted or a sorted T cell fraction (not recorded which). The receptors stem from a male donor with ankylosing spondylitis or in good health (not recorded which). CDR3s include the opening cysteine and the closing phenylalanine or tryptophan. The D gene is left open where the match is weak. Expanded clones get a size class; other rows say once, few or many, or leave the size out.

V,J,size,D,DNA,CDR3
TRBV10-3,TRBJ2-1,many,TRBD2,TGTGCCATCAGTGAGCTGTCGCGGGGGGGTTTCAATGAGCAGTTCTTC,CAISELSRGGFNEQFF
TRBV6-1,TRBJ2-2,many,TRBD2,TGTGCCACCCCTAAAGCGACTAGCGGGGGCCGGATCCAAGCGGGGGAGCTGTTTTTT,CATPKATSGGRIQAGELFF
TRBV28,TRBJ2-5,many,.,TGTGCCAGCAGTCACGGGCGGAGCGGGCTGGGCGGCCGGGGGGAGACCCAGTACTTC,CASSHGRSGLGGRGETQYF
TRBV7-9,TRBJ2-7,.,.,TGTGCCAGCAGCATACCTCTCCAGGGAGATGGCGCCTACGAGCAGTACTTC,CASSIPLQGDGAYEQYF
TRBV24-1,TRBJ1-1,few,TRBD1,TGTGCCACCAGTAGGACAGGGGGGCAAGGTGAAGCTTTCTTT,CATSRTGGQGEAFF
TRBV20-1,TRBJ1-2,many,TRBD1,TGCAGTGCTAGAGATTGGGACAGGGATATTTATGGCTACACCTTC,CSARDWDRDIYGYTF
TRBV12-3/TRBV12-4,TRBJ2-1,.,.,TGTGCCAGCAGTCCCTCCCGCGGGCTCAGGATAGAGCAGTTCTTC,CASSPSRGLRIEQFF
TRBV7-3,TRBJ2-5,.,.,TGTGCCAGCAGCTTAAGTGGGCACCAAGAGACCCAGTACTTC,CASSLSGHQETQYF
TRBV7-9,TRBJ1-1,many,.,TGTGCCAGCAGCTTAATGGGGGCCGGTGGGACTGAAGCTTTCTTT,CASSLMGAGGTEAFF
TRBV2,TRBJ2-5,many,.,TGTGCCACCCACGGTGGCCGCCAAGAGACCCAGTACTTC,CATHGGRQETQYF
TRBV29-1,TRBJ2-4,many,TRBD1,TGCAGCGTTCACCGGACAGGGACGGACATTCAGTACTTC,CSVHRTGTDIQYF
TRBV4-2,TRBJ2-7,many,.,TGTGCCAGCAGCCAAGGGGGATCGTCCTACGAGCAGTACTTC,CASSQGGSSYEQYF
TRBV27,TRBJ2-3,many,.,TGTGCCAGCAGTCTGACTTCCCCTGGCACAGATACGCAGTATTTT,CASSLTSPGTDTQYF
TRBV27,TRBJ1-5,many,.,TGTGCCAGCAGTTTAATGGTAAATCAGCCCCAGCATTTT,CASSLMVNQPQHF
TRBV5-5,TRBJ2-1,many,TRBD1,TGTGCCAGCAGCTTAACCTACGGACAGGGATACAATGAGCAGTTCTTC,CASSLTYGQGYNEQFF
TRBV29-1,TRBJ2-7,many,.,TGCAGCGTTGAATTGATCGACAGCTACGAGCAGTACTTC,CSVELIDSYEQYF
TRBV11-2,TRBJ2-7,.,TRBD1,TGTGCCAGCAGCCCCTCAGGGGACAGGGGGCTATACGAGCAGTACTTC,CASSPSGDRGLYEQYF
TRBV7-9,TRBJ2-3,many,TRBD2,TGTGCCAGCAGCAAAACGACCGTAGCGGGGAACGCAGATACGCAGTATTTT,CASSKTTVAGNADTQYF
TRBV6-5,TRBJ2-2,many,.,TGTGCCAGCACCCGGGACTCCCCGAACACCGGGGAGCTGTTTTTT,CASTRDSPNTGELFF
TRBV30,TRBJ1-2,few,TRBD1,TGTGCCCTCCCGGGACAGACCTATGGCTACACCTTC,CALPGQTYGYTF
TRBV7-2,TRBJ2-5,.,.,TGTGCCAGCAGCCCAAACGGAGGCCGCGGAGAGACCCAGTACTTC,CASSPNGGRGETQYF
TRBV4-2,TRBJ2-5,many,.,TGTGCCAGCAGCCAGAATTATGGGGAGACCCAGTACTTC,CASSQNYGETQYF
TRBV28,TRBJ2-4,.,TRBD2,TGTGCCAGCAGAGCGGGGGGAGCCAAAAACATTCAGTACTTC,CASRAGGAKNIQYF
TRBV20-1,TRBJ2-3,many,TRBD2,TGCAGTGCCCGGACTAGTCTGGGCACAGATACGCAGTATTTT,CSARTSLGTDTQYF
TRBV5-1,TRBJ1-1,many,.,TGCGCCAGCAGCTTGGCAGGGAACGGGGATAGGGCTTTCTTT,CASSLAGNGDRAFF
TRBV7-8,TRBJ2-3,many,TRBD2,TGTGCCAGCAGCCCAGGCCTAGCGGGGGGGCATAACATAGTTACAGATACGCAGTATTTT,CASSPGLAGGHNIVTDTQYF
TRBV20-1,TRBJ2-3,many,TRBD2,TGCAGTGCTAGAGGGCTAGCGGGGTACACAGATACGCAGTATTTT,CSARGLAGYTDTQYF
TRBV12-3/TRBV12-4,TRBJ2-5,many,.,TGTGCCAGCAGTTCAGGAAGGCAAGAGACCCAGTACTTC,CASSSGRQETQYF
TRBV2,TRBJ2-7,many,TRBD1,TGTGCCAGCGATAGGGACAGAGAGCAGTACTTC,CASDRDREQYF
TRBV20-1,TRBJ2-7,many,TRBD1,TGCAGCCAGACAGGGACCTCCTACGAGCAGTACTTC,CSQTGTSYEQYF
TRBV20-1,TRBJ2-5,many,TRBD2,TGCAGTGCTGATGAGACTAGCAAGTCCCAAGAGACCCAGTACTTC,CSADETSKSQETQYF
TRBV11-2,TRBJ2-7,many,TRBD2,TGTGCCAGCAGCCAAATCCGGCTAGCGGGGGGCCAATCCTACGAGCAGTACTTC,CASSQIRLAGGQSYEQYF
TRBV12-3/TRBV12-4,TRBJ2-1,many,TRBD2,TGTGCCAGCAGTTTTTGGACTAGCGGCACCTACAATGAGCAGTTCTTC,CASSFWTSGTYNEQFF
TRBV20-1,TRBJ2-5,many,.,TGCAGCGCCCGCCGTAAAAGTTTAGGAGAGACCCAGTACTTC,CSARRKSLGETQYF
TRBV5-4,TRBJ2-1,many,TRBD2,TGTGCCAGCAGCAGAGGAGCGGGGAGCTCCTACAATGAGCAGTTCTTC,CASSRGAGSSYNEQFF
TRBV7-3,TRBJ2-5,.,TRBD2,TGTGCCAGCAGTTATCCCGGGGGGGCAGAGACCCAGTACTTC,CASSYPGGAETQYF
TRBV28,TRBJ2-6,few,.,TGTGCCAGCCTAACAGGGAGCTCTGGGGCCAACGTCCTGACTTTC,CASLTGSSGANVLTF
TRBV20-1,TRBJ2-3,few,.,TGCAGTGCTAGTTACAGGGAGAGCACAGATACGCAGTATTTT,CSASYRESTDTQYF
TRBV3-1,TRBJ1-5,few,TRBD1,TGTGCCAGCAGCCACCTAGGGGGCTCTGGACAGCCCCAGCATTTT,CASSHLGGSGQPQHF
TRBV7-8,TRBJ1-4,many,.,TGTGCCAGCAGCTTATATGGGTGGGCTAATGAAAAACTGTTTTTT,CASSLYGWANEKLFF
TRBV12-3/TRBV12-4,TRBJ2-3,few,.,TGTGCCAGCAGTCCGAGGTCAGATACGCAGTATTTT,CASSPRSDTQYF
TRBV7-9,TRBJ1-2,.,.,TGTGCCAGCAGCTTAGTAGGGCAGCTGAACTATGGCTACACCTTC,CASSLVGQLNYGYTF
TRBV20-1,TRBJ1-6,many,.,TGCAGTGCTAGAGATACGGGGAATTCACCCCTCCACTTT,CSARDTGNSPLHF
TRBV11-2,TRBJ1-1,few,TRBD1,TGTGCCAGCAGCCCGGGACAGGGGCGAATGAACACTGAAGCTTTCTTT,CASSPGQGRMNTEAFF
TRBV2,TRBJ1-5,many,.,TGTGCCAGCAGAACAGGGATCCGCCAGCCCCAGCATTTT,CASRTGIRQPQHF
TRBV7-6,TRBJ2-2,many,.,TGTGCCAGCAGCTTAGGAGACGGGACCGGGGAGCTGTTTTTT,CASSLGDGTGELFF
TRBV2,TRBJ2-2,many,.,TGTGCCAGCAACGAGCCGAACACCGGGGAGCTGTTTTTT,CASNEPNTGELFF
TRBV12-3/TRBV12-4,TRBJ2-1,once,.,TGTGCCTTCAGTGAGGGGAGTCTGAGCGGGCTCTCCTACAATGAGCAGTTCTTC,CAFSEGSLSGLSYNEQFF
TRBV7-2,TRBJ1-5,many,.,TGTGCCAGCAGCTTAGCGTCTGGGCGACGCAATCAGCCCCAGCATTTT,CASSLASGRRNQPQHF
TRBV20-1,TRBJ2-7,many,TRBD2,TGCAGTGCCATTGGGACTAGCGAATACGAGCAGTACTTC,CSAIGTSEYEQYF
TRBV2,TRBJ2-1,.,.,TGTGCCAGCAGTGAAGGCACGAATGAGCAGTTCTTC,CASSEGTNEQFF
TRBV5-1,TRBJ2-7,many,.,TGCGCCAGCAGCTCGACTCTGGATGAGCAGTACTTC,CASSSTLDEQYF
TRBV3-1,TRBJ2-3,many,.,TGTGCCAGCAGCCAAGGACTATTCACAGATACGCAGTATTTT,CASSQGLFTDTQYF
TRBV7-8,TRBJ2-3,many,TRBD1,TGTGCCAGCATGGCAGGGGGCTCAGATACGCAGTATTTT,CASMAGGSDTQYF
TRBV7-3,TRBJ1-3,many,.,TGTGCCAGCAGCCGAACAGGGCGTGGAAACACCATATATTTT,CASSRTGRGNTIYF
TRBV27,TRBJ1-5,many,TRBD1,TGTGCCAGCAGTGGGACAGAATATCAGCCCCAGCATTTT,CASSGTEYQPQHF
TRBV18,TRBJ2-5,many,TRBD2,TGTGCCAGCTCACCACCGGTCTGGCTACAACTAGCGGGAATACAAGAGACCCAGTACTTC,CASSPPVWLQLAGIQETQYF
TRBV12-3/TRBV12-4,TRBJ2-2,.,.,TGTGCCACCTCACTCAGGATGAGAAACAGGGGGGGTAGCGCCGGGGAGCTGTTTTTT,CATSLRMRNRGGSAGELFF
TRBV18,TRBJ2-3,many,TRBD1,TGTGCCAGCTCACCACTACGGGGACAGGGTGGGTCAGATACGCAGTATTTT,CASSPLRGQGGSDTQYF